Listed below are T cell receptor beta chains from one sample, sequenced in a study of T-cell reconstitution after alpha-beta-depleted transplantation in children. In TCRdb, the PCR reads were re-called with MiXCR into one record per CDR3 protein. Among about 460,000 distinct CDR3 sequences listed, under 15% were seen once. The material was PBMCs from the stem cell graft donor, obtained from the stem cell graft. These receptor sequences come from a human donor who donated a stem cell graft to a child with combined immunodeficiency. Both conserved end residues are part of each CDR3. D genes are given only for firm matches. Expanded clones are given a class, and other clones once, few, many or no size at all.

cdr3_nt	cdr3_aa	clone_size	j_call	d_call	cdr3_length	v_call
TGCGCCAGCAGCCAAGATCTGGGCAATCAGCCCCAGCATTTT	CASSQDLGNQPQHF	many	TRBJ1-5	.	14	TRBV4-3
TGCGCCAGCAGCCAAGACCCAGGAGGGGGTGGAGATACGCAGTATTTT	CASSQDPGGGGDTQYF	many	TRBJ2-3	.	16	TRBV4-3
TGCGCCAGCAGCCGAAGGACAGGCCACGAGCAGTACTTC	CASSRRTGHEQYF	.	TRBJ2-7	TRBD1	13	TRBV4-3
TGTGCCAGCAGCTCGACTAGCGGAGATTACAATGAGCAGTTCTTC	CASSSTSGDYNEQFF	many	TRBJ2-1	TRBD2	15	TRBV7-2
TGTGCCAGCAGCTTACAGGGTTCGGATGAAAAACTGTTTTTT	CASSLQGSDEKLFF	.	TRBJ1-4	.	14	TRBV7-2
TGCAGCGTTAAAAAGTCCGGAGAGGGAGATGGCAATCAGCCCCAGCATTTT	CSVKKSGEGDGNQPQHF	few	TRBJ1-5	.	17	TRBV29-1
TGTGCCAGCAGCTTAAGTGAGGGGGGCTACGAGCAGTACTTC	CASSLSEGGYEQYF	few	TRBJ2-7	.	14	TRBV13
TGTGCCAGCGCTACGGACAGGTACACAGATACGCAGTATTTT	CASATDRYTDTQYF	many	TRBJ2-3	TRBD1	14	TRBV6-4
TGTGCCAGCAGCGGGAGACAGGGGTATTCATACGAGCAGTACTTC	CASSGRQGYSYEQYF	few	TRBJ2-7	TRBD1	15	TRBV7-2
TGCGCCAGCAGCTTGGAAGGGACTGGGTACAATGAGCAGTTCTTC	CASSLEGTGYNEQFF	few	TRBJ2-1	.	15	TRBV5-1
TGCGCCAGCAGCCAAGATAGGGTAGGAGCGGGGGCCTACGAGCAGTACTTC	CASSQDRVGAGAYEQYF	.	TRBJ2-7	TRBD2	17	TRBV4-3
TGTGCCAGCAGCACCTACAGGGGGGTCTACAATGAGCAGTTCTTC	CASSTYRGVYNEQFF	once	TRBJ2-1	TRBD1	15	TRBV7-2
TGTGCCAGCAGCCAAGATCGAGGGACAGGGAATGAAAAACTGTTTTTT	CASSQDRGTGNEKLFF	many	TRBJ1-4	TRBD1	16	TRBV4-2
TGTGCCAGCAGTTTTGGGGAGATAACAGATACGCAGTATTTT	CASSFGEITDTQYF	.	TRBJ2-3	.	14	TRBV12-3/TRBV12-4
TGTGCCAGCAGTAAATACTTTACAGGAGGGGCACCGGTCGAGCAGTACTTC	CASSKYFTGGAPVEQYF	.	TRBJ2-7	.	17	TRBV27
TGTGCCAGCAGCTCAGGGGGCTCTAACTATGGCTACACCTTC	CASSSGGSNYGYTF	many	TRBJ1-2	TRBD1	14	TRBV6-5
TGTGCCAGCAGTTTAATGACGGATCAAGAGACCCAGTACTTC	CASSLMTDQETQYF	few	TRBJ2-5	.	14	TRBV12-3/TRBV12-4
TGCGCCAGCAGCTTGGCCCTTTGGGGGAGCTCCTACAATGAGCAGTTCTTC	CASSLALWGSSYNEQFF	.	TRBJ2-1	.	17	TRBV5-1
TGTGCCAGCAAATCCATCGACAGGGGGCCTGTCGATACGCAGTATTTT	CASKSIDRGPVDTQYF	.	TRBJ2-3	TRBD1	16	TRBV12-3/TRBV12-4
TGTGCCAGCAGGGGCCGAGCTGAAGAGACCCAGTACTTC	CASRGRAEETQYF	many	TRBJ2-5	.	13	TRBV28
TGTGCCAGCAGTTTTAGTCGGTGGCGGTTTAATGAAAAACTGTTTTTT	CASSFSRWRFNEKLFF	few	TRBJ1-4	.	16	TRBV12-3/TRBV12-4
TGTGCCAGCAGCTCGGACAGACTTGAGCAGTTCTTC	CASSSDRLEQFF	few	TRBJ2-1	.	12	TRBV11-2
TGCGCCAGCAGCCAGAAATCGGGACAGGGAATAGGCGAGCAGTACTTC	CASSQKSGQGIGEQYF	.	TRBJ2-7	TRBD1	16	TRBV5-1
TGTGCCAGCAGCTTTGGCGGTGGGGTAGGTTACGAGCAGTACTTC	CASSFGGGVGYEQYF	few	TRBJ2-7	.	15	TRBV7-9
TGCGCCAGCAGCTTGGCCGCACTAGCGGGCTCCTACAATGAGCAGTTCTTC	CASSLAALAGSYNEQFF	.	TRBJ2-1	TRBD2	17	TRBV5-1
TGCAGCGTTGCGACAGGGGGCGCGGAGACCCAGTACTTC	CSVATGGAETQYF	.	TRBJ2-5	TRBD1	13	TRBV29-1
TGTGCCAGCAGCTTGGAACCCCGGACTAGCGGATCCTACACTGAGCAGTTCTTC	CASSLEPRTSGSYTEQFF	few	TRBJ2-1	TRBD2	18	TRBV13
TGTGCCAGCAGCTCGCGACTAGCGGGGAGATACGAGCAGTACTTC	CASSSRLAGRYEQYF	.	TRBJ2-7	TRBD2	15	TRBV7-2
TGCAGTGCTAGAGCAGGCGGGGATACCTACGAGCAGTACTTC	CSARAGGDTYEQYF	many	TRBJ2-7	.	14	TRBV20-1
TGTGCCAGCAGCCCGGGACCGAGCCATGCAACTAATGAAAAACTGTTTTTT	CASSPGPSHATNEKLFF	many	TRBJ1-4	.	17	TRBV6-2/TRBV6-3
TGTGCCAGCAGTTTTTATCAGGGGGCGCCGCGCAATGAGCAGTTCTTC	CASSFYQGAPRNEQFF	.	TRBJ2-1	TRBD1	16	TRBV12-3/TRBV12-4
TGTGCCAGCAGCTTTTTCGGCGGGGCAGGGAAGGGCAATCAGCCCCAGCATTTT	CASSFFGGAGKGNQPQHF	.	TRBJ1-5	.	18	TRBV28
TGTGCCAGCAGTTTGTGGTTGGCAGGAGCCTACAATGAGCAGTTCTTC	CASSLWLAGAYNEQFF	many	TRBJ2-1	.	16	TRBV12-3/TRBV12-4
TGTGCCAGCAGCTCGCGGACAGGCAATCAGCCCCAGCATTTT	CASSSRTGNQPQHF	.	TRBJ1-5	.	14	TRBV7-8
TGTGCCATCACGGGACAACCCTTTGAGAATGAGCAGTTCTTC	CAITGQPFENEQFF	few	TRBJ2-1	.	14	TRBV6-1
TGTGCCACCAGTGAACGGACTAGCGGGTTCTACAATGAGCAGTTCTTC	CATSERTSGFYNEQFF	few	TRBJ2-1	TRBD2	16	TRBV24-1
TGCGCCAGCAGCCCTCCGCCTGGCTACACCTTC	CASSPPPGYTF	.	TRBJ1-2	.	11	TRBV5-1
TGTGCCACCAGTGATCCCAATCAGCCCCAGCATTTT	CATSDPNQPQHF	.	TRBJ1-5	.	12	TRBV24-1
TGTGCCAGCAGTGGAATCACCGGGGAGCTGTTTTTT	CASSGITGELFF	many	TRBJ2-2	.	12	TRBV6-5
TGTGCCAGCAGTTTATCGTGGGGCCCAAATACGCAGTATTTT	CASSLSWGPNTQYF	.	TRBJ2-3	.	14	TRBV27
TGTGCCAGCAGCGGACTAGCGGGGAAGGGGAATGAGCAGTTCTTC	CASSGLAGKGNEQFF	.	TRBJ2-1	TRBD2	15	TRBV9
TGTGCCAGCAGCGTAACCGGGACAGGGAATTCTGAAGCTTTCTTT	CASSVTGTGNSEAFF	few	TRBJ1-1	TRBD1	15	TRBV9
TGTGCCAGCTCGGACTTCCCCAGCACAGATACGCAGTATTTT	CASSDFPSTDTQYF	few	TRBJ2-3	.	14	TRBV25-1
TGCAGCGTTGTGAGAGCCAACGTCCTGACTTTC	CSVVRANVLTF	many	TRBJ2-6	.	11	TRBV29-1
TGTGCCAGCTCACCCCGGGGGACAGGGGGTTCTCAGCCCCAGCATTTT	CASSPRGTGGSQPQHF	few	TRBJ1-5	TRBD1	16	TRBV18
TGCGCCAGCAGCCAAGATAGCAGGGACTCACCCCTCCACTTT	CASSQDSRDSPLHF	few	TRBJ1-6	.	14	TRBV4-3
TGTGCCAGCAGTGGACAGGGAAGGGTCATCGCGAACACTGAAGCTTTCTTT	CASSGQGRVIANTEAFF	.	TRBJ1-1	TRBD1	17	TRBV2
TGTGCCACATGTAGGCGGGGCTCCTACGAGCAGTACTTC	CATCRRGSYEQYF	many	TRBJ2-7	.	13	TRBV15
TGCAGTGCTAAAATCCCCGGGACAGGGGACGTAAATGAGCAGTTCTTC	CSAKIPGTGDVNEQFF	many	TRBJ2-1	TRBD1	16	TRBV20-1
TGTGCCAGCAGCTCCTGGGAGGAAAAACTGTTTTTT	CASSSWEEKLFF	few	TRBJ1-4	.	12	TRBV7-9
TGTGCCAGCAGTTACGCCAGGTTCACCTATGGCTACACCTTC	CASSYARFTYGYTF	few	TRBJ1-2	.	14	TRBV12-3/TRBV12-4
TGTGCCAGCAGTTTGATCCGTTGGGGTGAGCAGTTCTTC	CASSLIRWGEQFF	many	TRBJ2-1	.	13	TRBV12-3/TRBV12-4
TGTGCCAGCAGTGAACTGGGGGGGGCGACCGGGGAGCTGTTTTTT	CASSELGGATGELFF	.	TRBJ2-2	.	15	TRBV6-1
TGTGCCAGCAGCCAAGAGTACCGCGGAGACGTCTATGGCTACACCTTC	CASSQEYRGDVYGYTF	few	TRBJ1-2	.	16	TRBV3-1
TGTGCCAGCAGCAAAGCTTGGCGGGACAAGACGAACACCGGGGAGCTGTTTTTT	CASSKAWRDKTNTGELFF	few	TRBJ2-2	.	18	TRBV21-1